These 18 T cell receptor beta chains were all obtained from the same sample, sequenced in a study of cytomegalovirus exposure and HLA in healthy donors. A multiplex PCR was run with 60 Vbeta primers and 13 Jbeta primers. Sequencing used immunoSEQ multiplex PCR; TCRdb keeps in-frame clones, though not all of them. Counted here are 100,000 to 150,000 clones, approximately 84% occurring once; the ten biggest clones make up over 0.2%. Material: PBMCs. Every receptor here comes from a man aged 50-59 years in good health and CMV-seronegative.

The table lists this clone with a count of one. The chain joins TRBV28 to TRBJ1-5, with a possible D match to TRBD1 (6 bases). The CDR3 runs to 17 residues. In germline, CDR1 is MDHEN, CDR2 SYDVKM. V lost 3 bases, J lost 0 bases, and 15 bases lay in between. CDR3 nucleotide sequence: TGTGCCAGCAGTTTCGGCCAGGGGAGTAGTAGCAATCAGCCCCAGCATTTT. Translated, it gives CASSFGQGSSSNQPQHF.

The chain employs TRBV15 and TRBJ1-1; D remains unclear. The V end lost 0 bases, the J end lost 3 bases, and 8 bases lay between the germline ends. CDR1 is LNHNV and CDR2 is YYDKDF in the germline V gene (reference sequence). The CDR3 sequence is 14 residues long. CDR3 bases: TGTGCCACCAGCAGAGAGCGGCTACACACTGAAGCTTTCTTT. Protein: CATSRERLHTEAFF. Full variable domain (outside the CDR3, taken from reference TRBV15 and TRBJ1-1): DAMVIQNPRYQVTQFGKPVTLSCSQTLNHNVMYWYQQKSSQAPKLLFHYYDKDFNNEADTPDNFQSRRPNTSFCFLDIRSPGLGDTAMYLCATSRERLHTEAFFGQGTRLTVV.

CDR3 coding DNA: TGTGCCAGCAGTCCCCCGGGACTAGCGGCCACTAAAACTTCCAGTGAGCAGTTCTTC. It codes for CASSPPGLAATKTSSEQFF. The chain uses TRBV27 and TRBJ2-1, with 11 bases lining up with TRBD2. The CDR3 sequence is 19 residues long. Germline lookup yields CDR1 MNHEY and CDR2 SMNVEV (reference sequence). The V gene end was trimmed by 5 bases and the J gene end by 9 bases; junction bases not matched to a gene: 21.

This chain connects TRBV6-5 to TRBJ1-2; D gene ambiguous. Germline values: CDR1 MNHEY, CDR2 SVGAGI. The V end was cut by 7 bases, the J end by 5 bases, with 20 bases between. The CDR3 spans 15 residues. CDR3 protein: CASITSWVGGYGYTF. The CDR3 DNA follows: TGTGCCAGCATTACGTCGTGGGTGGGCGGGTATGGCTACACCTTC.

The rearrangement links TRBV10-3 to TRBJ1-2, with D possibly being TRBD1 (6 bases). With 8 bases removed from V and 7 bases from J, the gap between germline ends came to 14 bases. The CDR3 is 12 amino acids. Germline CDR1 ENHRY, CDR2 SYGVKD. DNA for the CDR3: TGTGCCATCTCAGGGGAAACAAGTGGCTACACCTTC. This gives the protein CAISGETSGYTF.

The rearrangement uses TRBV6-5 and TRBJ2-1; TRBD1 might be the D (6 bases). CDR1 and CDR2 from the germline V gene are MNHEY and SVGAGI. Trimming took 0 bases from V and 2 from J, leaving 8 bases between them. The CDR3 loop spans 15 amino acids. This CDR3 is CASSYSGAPYNEQFF. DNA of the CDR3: TGTGCCAGCAGTTACTCGGGGGCGCCCTACAATGAGCAGTTCTTC.

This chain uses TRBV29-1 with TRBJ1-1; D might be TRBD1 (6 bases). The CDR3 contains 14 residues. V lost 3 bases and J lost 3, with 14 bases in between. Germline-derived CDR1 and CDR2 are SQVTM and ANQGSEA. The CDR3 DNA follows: TGCAGCGTTGACAGGGGTACAGGCGACACTGAAGCTTTCTTT. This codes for CSVDRGTGDTEAFF.

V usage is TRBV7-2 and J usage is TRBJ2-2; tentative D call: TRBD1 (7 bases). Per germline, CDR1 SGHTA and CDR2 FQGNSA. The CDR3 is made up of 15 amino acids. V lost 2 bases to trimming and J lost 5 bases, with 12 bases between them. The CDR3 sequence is CASSLIQGRTGELFF. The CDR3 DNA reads TGTGCCAGCAGCTTAATACAGGGGAGGACCGGGGAGCTGTTTTTT.

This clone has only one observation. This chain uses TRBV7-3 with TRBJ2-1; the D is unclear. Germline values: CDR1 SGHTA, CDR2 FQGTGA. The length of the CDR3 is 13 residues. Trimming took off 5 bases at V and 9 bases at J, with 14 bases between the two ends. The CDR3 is CASSLLDSAEQFF. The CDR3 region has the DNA TGTGCCAGCAGCCTACTTGACTCGGCTGAGCAGTTCTTC.

The CDR3 region has the DNA TGTGCCAGCAGTCCGGCACAGGGGTCGTGGCAGCCCCAGCATTTT. Translated, it gives CASSPAQGSWQPQHF. The chain carries TRBV28 and TRBJ1-5; 7 bases map to TRBD1. The germline V gene encodes CDR1 MDHEN and CDR2 SYDVKM. With V trimmed by 5 bases and J by 7 bases, 11 bases remained unmatched. The CDR3 spans 15 residues.

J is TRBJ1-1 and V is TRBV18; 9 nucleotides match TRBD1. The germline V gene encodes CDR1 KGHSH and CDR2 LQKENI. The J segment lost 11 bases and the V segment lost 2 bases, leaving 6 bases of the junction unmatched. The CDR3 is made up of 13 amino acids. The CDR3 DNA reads TGTGCCAGCTCACCAGGGGACAGGGTGTATGCTTTCTTT. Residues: CASSPGDRVYAFF.

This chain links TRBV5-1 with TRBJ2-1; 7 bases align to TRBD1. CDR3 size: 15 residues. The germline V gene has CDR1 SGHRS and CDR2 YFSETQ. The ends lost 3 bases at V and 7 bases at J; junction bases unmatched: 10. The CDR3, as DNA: TGCGCCAGCAGCTGGGACAGACGGGCGTCGAATGAGCAGTTCTTC. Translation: CASSWDRRASNEQFF.

The DNA for the CDR3 is TGTGCCAGCAGCACAAGGGACTTACAAGAGACCCAGTACTTC. Translation gives CASSTRDLQETQYF. The V call is TRBV9, the J call TRBJ2-5; weak D call: TRBD2 (6 bases). Germline CDR1 reads SGDLS; CDR2 reads YYNGEE. The CDR3 runs 14 residues. V gave up 4 bases and J gave up 2 bases, with 12 bases separating them.

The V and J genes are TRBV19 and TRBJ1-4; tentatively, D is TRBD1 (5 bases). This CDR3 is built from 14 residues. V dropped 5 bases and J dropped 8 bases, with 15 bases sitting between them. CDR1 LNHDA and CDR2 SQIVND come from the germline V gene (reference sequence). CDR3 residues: CASSPGPATEKLFF. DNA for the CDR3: TGTGCCAGTAGTCCAGGGCCTGCTACCGAAAAACTGTTTTTT. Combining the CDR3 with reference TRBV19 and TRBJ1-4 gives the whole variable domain DGGITQSPKYLFRKEGQNVTLSCEQNLNHDAMYWYRQDPGQGLRLIYYSQIVNDFQKGDIAEGYSVSREKKESFPLTVTSAQKNPTAFYLCASSPGPATEKLFFGSGTQLSVL.

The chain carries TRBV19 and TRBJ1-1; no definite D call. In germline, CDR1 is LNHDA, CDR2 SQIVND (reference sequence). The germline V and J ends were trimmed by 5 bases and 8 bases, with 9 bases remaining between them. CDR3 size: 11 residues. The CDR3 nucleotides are TGTGCCAGTAGTCCGGGATCAGAAGCTTTCTTT. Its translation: CASSPGSEAFF.

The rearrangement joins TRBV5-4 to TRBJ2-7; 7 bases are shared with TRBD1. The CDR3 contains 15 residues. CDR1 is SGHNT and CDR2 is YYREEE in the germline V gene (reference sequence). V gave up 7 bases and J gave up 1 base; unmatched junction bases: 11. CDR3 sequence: CASGEGTVKSYEQYF. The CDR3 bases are TGTGCCAGCGGCGAGGGGACAGTTAAGTCCTACGAGCAGTACTTC. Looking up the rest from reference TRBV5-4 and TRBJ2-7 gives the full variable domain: ETGVTQSPTHLIKTRGQQVTLRCSSQSGHNTVSWYQQALGQGPQFIFQYYREEENGRGNFPPRFSGLQFPNYSSELNVNALELDDSALYLCASGEGTVKSYEQYFGPGTRLTVT.

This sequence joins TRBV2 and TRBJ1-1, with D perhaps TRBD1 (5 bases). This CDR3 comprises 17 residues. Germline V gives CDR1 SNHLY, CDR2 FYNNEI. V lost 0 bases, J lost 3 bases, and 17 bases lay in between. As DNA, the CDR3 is TGTGCCAGCAGTGAAGCGCTTCTTGGGGGGTCGGACACTGAAGCTTTCTTT. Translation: CASSEALLGGSDTEAFF. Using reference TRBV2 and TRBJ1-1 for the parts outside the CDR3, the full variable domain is EPEVTQTPSHQVTQMGQEVILRCVPISNHLYFYWYRQILGQKVEFLVSFYNNEISEKSEIFDDQFSVERPDGSNFTLKIRSTKLEDSAMYFCASSEALLGGSDTEAFFGQGTRLTVV.

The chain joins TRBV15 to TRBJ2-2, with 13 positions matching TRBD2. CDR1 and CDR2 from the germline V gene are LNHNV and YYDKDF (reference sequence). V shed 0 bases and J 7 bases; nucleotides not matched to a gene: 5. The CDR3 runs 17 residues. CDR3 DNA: TGTGCCACCAGCAGAGATACCGGACTAGCGGGAGTCGGGGAGCTGTTTTTT. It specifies CATSRDTGLAGVGELFF.